One T cell receptor beta chain is described in this entry. Its antigen is currently unknown. Assay: immunoSEQ multiplex PCR; the TCRdb copy retains only in-frame clones and omits some. Altogether about 79,000 clones are present, around 82% being singletons, with the ten largest covering roughly 21%. The V end lost 1 base, the J end lost 0 bases, and 12 bases lay between the germline ends. Germline V gene data show CDR1 as LNHNV and CDR2 as YYDKDF (reference sequence). This CDR3 region has 16 residues. These data belong to a study of T cell responses to AZD1222 COVID-19 vaccine. Study results and caveats: At baseline, just five to seven AZD1222 recipients tested seropositive. The peak T cell response came first, and repertoires were sampled only after it. There were mostly white British donors and more females than males, and clonal diversity was possibly underestimated. Two AZD1222 doses significantly raised spike-specific TCR breadth and depth over controls.

Sequenced material: peripheral blood, taken on day 0 of AZD1222 vaccination. V is TRBV15 and J is TRBJ1-1, with unresolved D. This TCR was recovered from an adult in good health. CDR3 loop: CATSRARSLMNTEAFF. The CDR3 DNA is TGTGCCACCAGCAGAGCCCGGTCCCTAATGAACACTGAAGCTTTCTTT.